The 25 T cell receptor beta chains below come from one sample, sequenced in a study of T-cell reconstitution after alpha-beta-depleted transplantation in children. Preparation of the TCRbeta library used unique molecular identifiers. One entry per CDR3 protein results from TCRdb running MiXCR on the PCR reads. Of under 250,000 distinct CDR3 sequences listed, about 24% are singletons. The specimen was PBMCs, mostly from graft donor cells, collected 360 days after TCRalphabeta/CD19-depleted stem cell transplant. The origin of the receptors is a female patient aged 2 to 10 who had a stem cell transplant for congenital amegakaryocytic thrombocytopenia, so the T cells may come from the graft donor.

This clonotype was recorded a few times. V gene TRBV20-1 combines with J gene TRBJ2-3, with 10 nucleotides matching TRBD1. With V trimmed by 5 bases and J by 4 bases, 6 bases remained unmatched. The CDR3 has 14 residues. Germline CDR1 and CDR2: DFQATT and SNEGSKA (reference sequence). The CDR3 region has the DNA TGCAGTGCTTCATGGACAGGGGGAGCAGATACGCAGTATTTT. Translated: CSASWTGGADTQYF.

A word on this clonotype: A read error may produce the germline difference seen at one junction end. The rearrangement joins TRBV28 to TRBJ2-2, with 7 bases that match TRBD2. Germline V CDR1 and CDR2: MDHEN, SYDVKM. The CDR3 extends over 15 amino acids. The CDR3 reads CTSSLFLADTGELFF. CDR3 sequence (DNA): TGTACCAGCAGTTTATTCCTAGCGGACACCGGGGAGCTGTTTTTT.

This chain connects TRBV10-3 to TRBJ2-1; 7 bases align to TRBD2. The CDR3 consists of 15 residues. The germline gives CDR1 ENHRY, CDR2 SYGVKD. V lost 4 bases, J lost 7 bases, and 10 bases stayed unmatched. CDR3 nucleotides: TGTGCCATCAGTGGAGTCTCGACTAGCAGTAATGAGCAGTTCTTC. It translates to CAISGVSTSSNEQFF.

The CDR3 DNA is TGTGCCAGCAGTTACGAGAAGGGACTCTGGGGCCAGCCCCAGCATTTT. Amino acids: CASSYEKGLWGQPQHF. V usage is TRBV6-5 and J usage is TRBJ1-5; maybe TRBD1 (5 bases). The CDR3 spans 16 residues. CDR1 MNHEY and CDR2 SVGAGI come from the germline V gene. V was pared by 2 bases and J by 7 bases, with 18 bases between.

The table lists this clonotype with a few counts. CDR3 sequence: CSASYTGFGTGELFF. CDR3 DNA sequence: TGCAGTGCTAGTTACACCGGATTTGGCACCGGGGAGCTGTTTTTT. The chain recombines TRBV20-1 with TRBJ2-2; D is ambiguous. The CDR3 length is 15 residues. V lost 3 bases, J lost 4 bases, and 15 bases lay in between. The germline gives CDR1 DFQATT, CDR2 SNEGSKA (reference sequence).

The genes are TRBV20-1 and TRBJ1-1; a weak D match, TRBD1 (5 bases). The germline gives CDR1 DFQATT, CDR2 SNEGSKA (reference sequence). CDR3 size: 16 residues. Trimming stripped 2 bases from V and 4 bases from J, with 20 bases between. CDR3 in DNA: TGCAGTGCTAGATCGGGACGGCCACCTCAGGGCACTGAAGCTTTCTTT. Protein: CSARSGRPPQGTEAFF.

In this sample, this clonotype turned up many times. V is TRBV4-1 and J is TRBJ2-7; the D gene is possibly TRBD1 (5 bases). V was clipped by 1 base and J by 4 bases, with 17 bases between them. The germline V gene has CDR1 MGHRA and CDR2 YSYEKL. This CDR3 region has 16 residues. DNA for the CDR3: TGCGCCAGCAGCCAAGTTTGGGGCAATTCCGGTTACGAGCAGTACTTC. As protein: CASSQVWGNSGYEQYF.

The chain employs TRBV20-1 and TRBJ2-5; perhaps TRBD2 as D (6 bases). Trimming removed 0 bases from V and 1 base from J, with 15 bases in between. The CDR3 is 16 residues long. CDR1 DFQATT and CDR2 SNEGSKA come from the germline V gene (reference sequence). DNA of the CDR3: TGCAGTGCTAGAGATTTCGCGGAGGGGATCCAAGAGACCCAGTACTTC. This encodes CSARDFAEGIQETQYF.

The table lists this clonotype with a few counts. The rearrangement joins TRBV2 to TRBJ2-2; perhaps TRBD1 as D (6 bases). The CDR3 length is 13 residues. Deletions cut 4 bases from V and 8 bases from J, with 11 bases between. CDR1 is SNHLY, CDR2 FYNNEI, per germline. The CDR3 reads CASSVAGEGELFF. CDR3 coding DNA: TGTGCCAGCAGTGTCGCAGGGGAAGGGGAGCTGTTTTTT. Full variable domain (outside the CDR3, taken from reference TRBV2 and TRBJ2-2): EPEVTQTPSHQVTQMGQEVILRCVPISNHLYFYWYRQILGQKVEFLVSFYNNEISEKSEIFDDQFSVERPDGSNFTLKIRSTKLEDSAMYFCASSVAGEGELFFGEGSRLTVL.

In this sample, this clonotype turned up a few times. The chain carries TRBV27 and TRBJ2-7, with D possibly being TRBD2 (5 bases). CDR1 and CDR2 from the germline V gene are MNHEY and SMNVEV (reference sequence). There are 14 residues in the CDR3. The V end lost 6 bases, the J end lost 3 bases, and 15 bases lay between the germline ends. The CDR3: CASSPIPAGYEQYF. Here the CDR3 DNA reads TGTGCCAGCAGCCCTATCCCCGCGGGCTACGAGCAGTACTTC.

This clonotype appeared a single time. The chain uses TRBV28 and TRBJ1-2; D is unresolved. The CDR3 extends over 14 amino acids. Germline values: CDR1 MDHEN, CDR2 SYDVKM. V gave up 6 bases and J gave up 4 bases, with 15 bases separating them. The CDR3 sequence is CASSLIQTPYGYTF. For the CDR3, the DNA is TGTGCCAGCAGCCTCATACAGACCCCCTATGGCTACACCTTC.

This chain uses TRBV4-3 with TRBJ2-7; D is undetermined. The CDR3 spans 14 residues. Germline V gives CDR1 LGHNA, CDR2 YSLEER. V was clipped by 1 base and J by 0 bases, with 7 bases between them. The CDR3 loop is CASSQAIASYEQYF. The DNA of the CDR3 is TGCGCCAGCAGCCAAGCAATAGCCTCCTACGAGCAGTACTTC.

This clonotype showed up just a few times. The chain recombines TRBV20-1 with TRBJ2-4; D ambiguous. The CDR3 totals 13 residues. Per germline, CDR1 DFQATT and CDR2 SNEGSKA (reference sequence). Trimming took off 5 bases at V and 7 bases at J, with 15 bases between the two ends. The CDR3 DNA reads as TGCAGTGCTCCTACAAGGATTGGGAACATTCAGTACTTC. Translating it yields CSAPTRIGNIQYF.

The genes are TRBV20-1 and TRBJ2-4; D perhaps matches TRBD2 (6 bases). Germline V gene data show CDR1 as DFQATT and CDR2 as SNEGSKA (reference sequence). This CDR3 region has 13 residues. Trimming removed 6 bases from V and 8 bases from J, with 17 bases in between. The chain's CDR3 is CSAPGLRKDIQYF. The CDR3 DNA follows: TGCAGTGCCCCGGGACTTCGAAAGGACATTCAGTACTTC.

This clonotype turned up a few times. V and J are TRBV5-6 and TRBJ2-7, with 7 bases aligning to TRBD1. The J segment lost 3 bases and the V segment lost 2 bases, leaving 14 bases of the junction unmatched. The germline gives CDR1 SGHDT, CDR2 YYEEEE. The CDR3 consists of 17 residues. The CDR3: CASSLKPGQWPLYEQYF. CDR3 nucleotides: TGTGCCAGCAGCTTAAAGCCGGGACAGTGGCCCCTCTACGAGCAGTACTTC.

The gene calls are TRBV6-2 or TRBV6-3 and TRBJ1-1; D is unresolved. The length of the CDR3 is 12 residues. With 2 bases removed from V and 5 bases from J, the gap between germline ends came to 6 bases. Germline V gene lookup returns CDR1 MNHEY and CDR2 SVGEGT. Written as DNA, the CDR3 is TGTGCCAGCAGTTACCCTTTTACTGAAGCTTTCTTT. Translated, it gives CASSYPFTEAFF.

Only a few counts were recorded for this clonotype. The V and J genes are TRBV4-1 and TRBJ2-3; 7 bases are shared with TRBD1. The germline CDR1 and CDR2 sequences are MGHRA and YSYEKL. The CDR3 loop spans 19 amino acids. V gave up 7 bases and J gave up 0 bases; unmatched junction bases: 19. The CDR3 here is CASTRAGRYGTESTDTQYF. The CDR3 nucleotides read TGCGCCAGCACGAGGGCCGGTCGATACGGGACAGAAAGCACAGATACGCAGTATTTT.

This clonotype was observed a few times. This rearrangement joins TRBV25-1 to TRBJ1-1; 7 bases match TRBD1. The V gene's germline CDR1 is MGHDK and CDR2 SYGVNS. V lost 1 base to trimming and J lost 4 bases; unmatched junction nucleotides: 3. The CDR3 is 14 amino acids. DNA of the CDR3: TGTGCCAGCAGTGAATCAGGGGGAGTCACTGAAGCTTTCTTT. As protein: CASSESGGVTEAFF.

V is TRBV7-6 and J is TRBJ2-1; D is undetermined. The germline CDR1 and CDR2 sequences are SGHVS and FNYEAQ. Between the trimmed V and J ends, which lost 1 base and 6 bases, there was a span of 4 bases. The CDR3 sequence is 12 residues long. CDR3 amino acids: CASSLDFNEQFF. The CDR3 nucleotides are TGTGCCAGCAGCTTAGATTTCAATGAGCAGTTCTTC.

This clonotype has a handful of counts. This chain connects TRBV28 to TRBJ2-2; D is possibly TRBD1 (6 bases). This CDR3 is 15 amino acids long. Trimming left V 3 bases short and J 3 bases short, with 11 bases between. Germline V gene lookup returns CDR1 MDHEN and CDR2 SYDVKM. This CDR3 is CASSFAGQYTGELFF. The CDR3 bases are TGTGCCAGCAGTTTCGCCGGACAGTACACCGGGGAGCTGTTTTTT.

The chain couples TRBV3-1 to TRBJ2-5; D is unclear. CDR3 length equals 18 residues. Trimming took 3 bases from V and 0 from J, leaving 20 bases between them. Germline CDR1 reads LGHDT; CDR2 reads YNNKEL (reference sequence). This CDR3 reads CASSHGPFFAVYQETQYF. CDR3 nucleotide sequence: TGTGCCAGCAGCCACGGGCCCTTCTTCGCGGTGTACCAAGAGACCCAGTACTTC.

The CDR3 reads CASSRSRSTDTQYF. In nucleotides, the CDR3 is TGTGCCAGCAGCCGTTCTAGAAGCACAGATACGCAGTATTTT. The gene calls are TRBV3-1 and TRBJ2-3, with D hard to call. CDR1 is LGHDT and CDR2 is YNNKEL in the germline V gene (reference sequence). This CDR3 has 14 amino acids. Trimming left V 4 bases short and J 0 bases short, with 8 bases between.

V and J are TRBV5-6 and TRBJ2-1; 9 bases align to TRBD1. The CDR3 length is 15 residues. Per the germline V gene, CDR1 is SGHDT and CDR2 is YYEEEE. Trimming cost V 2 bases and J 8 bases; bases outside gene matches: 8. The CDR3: CASSFGTGSLHEQFF. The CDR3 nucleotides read TGTGCCAGCAGCTTCGGGACAGGGAGTTTGCATGAGCAGTTCTTC.

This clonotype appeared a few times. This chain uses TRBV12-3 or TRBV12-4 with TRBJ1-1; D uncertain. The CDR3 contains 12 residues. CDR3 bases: TGTGAAATAAGGCGGGCGGACACTGAAGCTTTCTTT. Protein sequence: CEIRRADTEAFF.

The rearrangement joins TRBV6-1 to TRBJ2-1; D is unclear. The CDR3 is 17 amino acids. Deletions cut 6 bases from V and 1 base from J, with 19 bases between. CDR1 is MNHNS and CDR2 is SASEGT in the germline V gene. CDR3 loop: CASRNWVPHFSYNEQFF. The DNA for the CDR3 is TGTGCCAGCAGGAACTGGGTGCCACACTTTTCCTACAATGAGCAGTTCTTC.